Below, 13 T cell receptor beta chains from the same sample are listed, as sequenced in a study of blood T cells in healthy people across ages. A second PCR, run for about 7 to 11 cycles, used a sample-barcoded 5' primer plus a J-beta primer mix. TCRdb reanalysed the 5' RACE reads using MiXCR and keeps one entry per CDR3 protein. The sample contains some 1.8 million distinct CDR3 sequences, about 39% of which appear only once. The sequenced sample consisted of blood. These receptor sequences come from a human donor in good health.

The sample holds a few counts of this clonotype. The genes are TRBV4-3 and TRBJ2-1, with 9 bases fitting TRBD2. The germline gives CDR1 LGHNA, CDR2 YSLEER. The CDR3 consists of 21 residues. V shed 4 bases, J shed 0 bases, and the junction held 19 bases outside the gene matches. CDR3 protein: CASSRPLAGGGAVRSYNEQFF. The CDR3 nucleotides are TGCGCCAGCAGCCGGCCACTGGCGGGCGGGGGGGCCGTTCGCTCCTACAATGAGCAGTTCTTC.

V usage is TRBV7-9 and J usage is TRBJ2-7, with 7 bases aligning to TRBD1. Germline V CDR1 and CDR2: SEHNR, FQNEAQ (reference sequence). The CDR3 is 14 residues long. The V segment lost 5 bases and the J segment 1 base; nucleotides outside the gene matches: 5. The CDR3 DNA is TGTGCCAGCAGCACTTCGGGACAGTCCTACGAGCAGTACTTC. Its protein is CASSTSGQSYEQYF.

This clonotype was counted a few times. For the CDR3, the DNA is TGTGCCAGCAGTTACTCGTGGGGACTAGCGGGGGATACGCAGTATTTT. Protein: CASSYSWGLAGDTQYF. The gene calls are TRBV6-5 and TRBJ2-3, with 13 nucleotides matching TRBD2. Germline V lookup: CDR1 MNHEY, CDR2 SVGAGI. This CDR3 region has 16 residues. V was pared by 0 bases and J by 6 bases, with 3 bases of the junction left unmatched.

This clonotype came up many times. This chain connects TRBV29-1 to TRBJ1-1; no clear D gene. Germline lookup yields CDR1 SQVTM and CDR2 ANQGSEA. V was clipped by 1 base and J by 4 bases, with 4 bases between them. This CDR3 spans 11 amino acids. The CDR3 bases are TGCAGCGTTGAAGCGGGCACTGAAGCTTTCTTT. Translated, it gives CSVEAGTEAFF.

This chain joins TRBV12-5 and TRBJ1-2; TRBD1 aligns across 8 bases. Germline V gene lookup returns CDR1 LGHNT and CDR2 FRNRAP. The CDR3 loop spans 16 amino acids. Trimming took 3 bases from V and 4 from J; bases not matched to a gene: 10. CDR3 sequence: CASGFSPQGAIYGYTF. CDR3 nucleotides: TGTGCTAGTGGTTTCTCCCCCCAGGGGGCTATCTATGGCTACACCTTC.

The chain carries TRBV12-3 or TRBV12-4 and TRBJ1-1; no clear D. Trimming stripped 7 bases from V and 6 bases from J, with 9 bases between. This CDR3 contains 11 residues. CDR3 loop: CASTPGSEAFF. CDR3 DNA sequence: TGTGCCAGCACCCCGGGATCTGAAGCTTTCTTT.

Only a few counts were recorded for this clonotype. This chain links TRBV12-3 or TRBV12-4 with TRBJ2-3, with TRBD1 matching over 7 bases. J gave up 3 bases and V 8 bases, and 11 bases lay outside the gene matches. This CDR3 spans 15 amino acids. Written as DNA, the CDR3 is TGTGCCAGCGCACAGGGGACGGTTGGTACAGATACGCAGTATTTT. Translating gives CASAQGTVGTDTQYF.

The J gene is TRBJ2-1, the V gene TRBV6-5, with D possibly matching TRBD1 (6 bases). V was trimmed by 4 bases and J by 4 bases, leaving 17 bases between them. Germline CDR1 is MNHEY and CDR2 is SVGAGI. The CDR3 runs to 16 residues. As DNA, the CDR3 is TGTGCCAGCAGTTCCCTGAAAGGGGGAGATTACAATGAGCAGTTCTTC. The encoded protein is CASSSLKGGDYNEQFF.

J is TRBJ2-1 and V is TRBV20-1; the D gene is possibly TRBD1 (5 bases). V was pared by 3 bases and J by 10 bases, with 10 bases between. CDR3 length equals 11 residues. CDR1 is DFQATT, CDR2 SNEGSKA, per germline (reference sequence). In nucleotides, the CDR3 is TGCAGTGCTAGTGGGGCGCGGGAGCAGTTCTTC. Its protein is CSASGAREQFF.

In its sample, this clonotype was seen a few times. The chain uses TRBV7-2 and TRBJ2-5; D is uncertain. Germline V gene lookup returns CDR1 SGHTA and CDR2 FQGNSA. The V gene lost 2 bases and the J gene lost 6 bases, with 13 bases spanning the gap. This CDR3 region has 14 residues. CDR3 nucleotide sequence: TGTGCCAGCAGCTTAAATCTAGGTCAAAAGACCCAGTACTTC. Amino acids: CASSLNLGQKTQYF.

CDR3 sequence (DNA): TGCGCCAGCAGCCAAGATTCGGCAACGGATGAGCAGTTCTTC. Protein sequence: CASSQDSATDEQFF. The chain has TRBV4-3 and TRBJ2-1; D ambiguous. CDR1 and CDR2 (germline): LGHNA, YSLEER. V was cut by 0 bases and J by 8 bases, with 11 bases left in between. The CDR3 consists of 14 residues.

The V and J genes are TRBV29-1 and TRBJ1-2, with 7 bases fitting TRBD1. The CDR3 has 12 amino acids. Germline V CDR1 and CDR2: SQVTM, ANQGSEA. The V segment lost 5 bases and the J segment 8 bases; nucleotides outside the gene matches: 8. CDR3: CSVKGQGEGYTF. The CDR3 bases are TGCAGCGTTAAAGGGCAGGGGGAAGGCTACACCTTC.

This clonotype has just one count. The rearrangement uses TRBV3-1 and TRBJ2-7, with D tentatively TRBD2 (6 bases). Germline CDR1 reads LGHDT; CDR2 reads YNNKEL (reference sequence). The CDR3 extends over 12 amino acids. V was shortened by 10 bases and J by 2 bases, with 12 bases between the two germline ends. The CDR3 is CATGLGAYEQYF. The CDR3 DNA is TGTGCCACGGGACTGGGGGCCTACGAGCAGTACTTC.